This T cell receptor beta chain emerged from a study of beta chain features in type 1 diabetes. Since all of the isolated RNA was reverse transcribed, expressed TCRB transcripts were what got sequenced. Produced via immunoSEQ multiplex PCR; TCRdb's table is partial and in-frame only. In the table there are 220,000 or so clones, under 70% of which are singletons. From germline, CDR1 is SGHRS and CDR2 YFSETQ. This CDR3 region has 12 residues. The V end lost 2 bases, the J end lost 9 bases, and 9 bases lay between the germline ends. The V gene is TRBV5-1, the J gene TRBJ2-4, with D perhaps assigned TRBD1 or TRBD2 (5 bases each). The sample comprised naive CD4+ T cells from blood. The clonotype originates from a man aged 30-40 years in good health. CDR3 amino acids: CASSFGGGIQYF. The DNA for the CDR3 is TGCGCCAGCAGCTTCGGTGGGGGCATTCAGTACTTC. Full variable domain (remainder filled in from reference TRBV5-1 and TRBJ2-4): KAGVTQTPRYLIKTRGQQVTLSCSPISGHRSVSWYQQTPGQGLQFLFEYFSETQRNKGNFPGRFSGRQFSNSRSEMNVSTLELGDSALYLCASSFGGGIQYFGAGTRLSVL.